This T cell receptor beta chain was documented in a study of cytomegalovirus exposure and HLA in healthy donors. Notes on the study in general: Altogether, 150 to 200 TCR beta chains were recorded as cytomegalovirus-associated.

Primers included in the PCR were 60 Vbeta and 13 Jbeta primers. The repertoire was sequenced with immunoSEQ multiplex PCR; TCRdb's copy has only in-frame clones and lacks some. The table for this sample gives over 40,000 clones. Germline V gene data show CDR1 as KGHSH and CDR2 as LQKENI. V gave up 3 bases and J gave up 7 bases, with 9 bases separating them. The CDR3 has 12 residues. As concerns this clone: What it binds is not known.

Sequenced sample: PBMCs. The genes are TRBV18 and TRBJ1-2; D is uncertain. This receptor was taken from a woman aged 35 to 49 in good health and CMV-seronegative. In DNA form, the CDR3 reads TGTGCCAGCTCACCGGTTTCGGGTGGCTACACCTTC. As protein: CASSPVSGGYTF. Supplemented by reference TRBV18 and TRBJ1-2, the full variable domain reads NAGVMQNPRHLVRRRGQEARLRCSPMKGHSHVYWYRQLPEEGLKFMVYLQKENIIDESGMPKERFSAEFPKEGPSILRIQQVVRGDSAAYFCASSPVSGGYTFGSGTRLTVV.